This T cell receptor beta chain was identified in a study of T cells after yellow fever vaccination. CDR3 length: 14 amino acids. From germline, CDR1 is DFQATT and CDR2 SNEGSKA (reference sequence). V gave up 6 bases and J gave up 5 bases; unmatched junction bases: 8. This clonotype appeared many times. The target antigen is unknown. TCRdb called the 5' RACE reads again in MiXCR, with one record for every CDR3 protein. The sample records roughly 65,000 distinct CDR3 sequences, approximately 5% being singletons. Study-level results: It was the secondary response that reached its peak faster, day 5 versus 15, but it was weaker. Clonotype sharing between CD4 and CD8 compartments was small. In post-booster samples, most primary-vaccination clones reappeared (approximately 95% CD4, 88% CD8).

The chain uses TRBV20-1 and TRBJ2-5; 11 bases agree with TRBD2. Specimen: CD4+ T cells sorted from PBMCs, collected roughly 14 days after the first yellow fever vaccination. This clonotype was obtained from a man between 18 and 29 years old who received the YFV17D yellow fever vaccine. The CDR3 region has the DNA TGCAGTGCAATAGCGGGGGGGCCGAGGGAGACCCAGTACTTC. Translating it yields CSAIAGGPRETQYF.